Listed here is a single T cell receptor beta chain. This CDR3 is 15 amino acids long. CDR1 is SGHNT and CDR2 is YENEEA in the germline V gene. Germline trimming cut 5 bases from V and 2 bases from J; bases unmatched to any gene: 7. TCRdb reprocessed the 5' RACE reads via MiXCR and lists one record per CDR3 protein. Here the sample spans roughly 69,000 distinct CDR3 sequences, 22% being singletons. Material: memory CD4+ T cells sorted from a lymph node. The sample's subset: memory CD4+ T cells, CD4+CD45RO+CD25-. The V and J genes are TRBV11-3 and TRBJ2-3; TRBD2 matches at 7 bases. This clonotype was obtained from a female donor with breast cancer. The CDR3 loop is CASSPGGRDTDTQYF. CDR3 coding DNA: TGTGCCAGCAGCCCCGGGGGGAGGGACACAGATACGCAGTATTTT.